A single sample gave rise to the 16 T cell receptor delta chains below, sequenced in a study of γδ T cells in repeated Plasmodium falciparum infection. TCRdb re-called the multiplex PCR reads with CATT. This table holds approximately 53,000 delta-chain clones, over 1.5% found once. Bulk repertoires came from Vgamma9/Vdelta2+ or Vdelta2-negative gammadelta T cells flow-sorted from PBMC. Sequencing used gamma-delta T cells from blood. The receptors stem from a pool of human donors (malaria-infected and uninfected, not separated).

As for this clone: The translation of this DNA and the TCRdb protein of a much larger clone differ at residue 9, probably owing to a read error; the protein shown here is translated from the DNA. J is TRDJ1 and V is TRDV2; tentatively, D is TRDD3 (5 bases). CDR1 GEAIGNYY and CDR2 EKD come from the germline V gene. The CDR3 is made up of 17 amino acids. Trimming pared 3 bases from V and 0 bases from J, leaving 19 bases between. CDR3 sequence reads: CACDSSYWSSYTDKLIF. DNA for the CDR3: TGTGCCTGTGACTCTTCGTACTGGAGTTCGTACACCGATAAACTCATCTTT.

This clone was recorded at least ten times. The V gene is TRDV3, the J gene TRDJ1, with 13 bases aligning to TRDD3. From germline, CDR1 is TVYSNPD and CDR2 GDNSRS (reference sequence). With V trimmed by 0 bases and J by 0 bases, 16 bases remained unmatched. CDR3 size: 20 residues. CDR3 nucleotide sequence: TGTGCCTTTAGGCCACGAAGTACTGGGGGATACGCCTTGTACACCGATAAACTCATCTTT. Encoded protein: CAFRPRSTGGYALYTDKLIF.

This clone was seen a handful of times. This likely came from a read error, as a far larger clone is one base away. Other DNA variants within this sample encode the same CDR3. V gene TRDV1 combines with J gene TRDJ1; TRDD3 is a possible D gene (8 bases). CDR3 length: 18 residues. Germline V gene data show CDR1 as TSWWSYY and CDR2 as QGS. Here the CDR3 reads CALGKPLSYWGLTDKLIF. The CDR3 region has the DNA TGTGCCCTTGGGAAACCCCTTTCCTACTGGGGGCTCACCGATAAACTCATCTTT.

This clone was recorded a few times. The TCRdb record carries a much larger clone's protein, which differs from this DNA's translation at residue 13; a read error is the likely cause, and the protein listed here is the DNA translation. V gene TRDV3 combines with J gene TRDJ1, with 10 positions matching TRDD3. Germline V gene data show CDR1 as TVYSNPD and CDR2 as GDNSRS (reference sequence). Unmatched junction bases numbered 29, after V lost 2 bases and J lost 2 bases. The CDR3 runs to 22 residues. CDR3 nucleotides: TGTGCCTTTTGCCCGAGCTTCCTACAGTACTGGGGGATGCCGGATCGTACCGATAAACTCATCTTT. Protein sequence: CAFCPSFLQYWGMPDRTDKLIF.

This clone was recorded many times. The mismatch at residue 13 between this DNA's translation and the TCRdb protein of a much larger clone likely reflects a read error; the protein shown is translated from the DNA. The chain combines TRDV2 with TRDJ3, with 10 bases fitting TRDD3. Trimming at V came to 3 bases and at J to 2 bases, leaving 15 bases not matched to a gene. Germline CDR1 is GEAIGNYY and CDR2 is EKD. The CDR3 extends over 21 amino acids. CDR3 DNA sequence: TGTGCCTGTGACTCGTCCTGTACTGGGGGATTGGTCCCCTGGGACACCCGACAGATGTTTTTC. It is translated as CACDSSCTGGLVPWDTRQMFF.

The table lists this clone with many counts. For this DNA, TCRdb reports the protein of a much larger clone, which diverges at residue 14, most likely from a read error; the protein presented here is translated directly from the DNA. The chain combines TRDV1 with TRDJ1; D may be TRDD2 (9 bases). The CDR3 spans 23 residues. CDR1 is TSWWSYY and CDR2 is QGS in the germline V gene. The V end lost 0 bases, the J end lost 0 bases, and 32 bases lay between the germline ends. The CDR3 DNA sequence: TGTGCTCTTGGGGAACTGGGGCCTTCCTACGACTGGGGGGTACAAGGGAACACCGATAAACTCATCTTT. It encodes CALGELGPSYDWGVQGNTDKLIF.

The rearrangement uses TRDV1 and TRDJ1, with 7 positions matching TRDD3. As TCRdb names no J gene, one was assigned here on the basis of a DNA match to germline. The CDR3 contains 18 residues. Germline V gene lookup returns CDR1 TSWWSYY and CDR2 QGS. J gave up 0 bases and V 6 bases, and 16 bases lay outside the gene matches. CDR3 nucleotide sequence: TGTGCTCTTGGATCCCACTTTATACTGGGGCCGTACACCGATAAACTCATCTTT. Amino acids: CALGSHFILGPYTDKLIF.

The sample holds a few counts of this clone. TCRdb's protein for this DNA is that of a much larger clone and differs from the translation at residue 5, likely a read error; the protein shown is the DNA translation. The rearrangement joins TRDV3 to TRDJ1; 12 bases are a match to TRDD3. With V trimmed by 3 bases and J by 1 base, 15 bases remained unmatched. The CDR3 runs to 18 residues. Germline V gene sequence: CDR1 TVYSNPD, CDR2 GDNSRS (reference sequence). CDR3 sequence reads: CAFRSPYWGILATDKLIF. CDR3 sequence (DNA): TGTGCCTTCAGGTCCCCTTACTGGGGGATACTGGCCACCGATAAACTCATCTTT.

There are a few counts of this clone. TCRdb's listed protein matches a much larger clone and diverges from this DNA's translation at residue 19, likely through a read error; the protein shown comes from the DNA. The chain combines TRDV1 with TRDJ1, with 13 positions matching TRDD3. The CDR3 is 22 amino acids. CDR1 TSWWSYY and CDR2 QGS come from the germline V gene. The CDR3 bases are TGTGCTCTTGGGGAAAGACTCGTCCCTCGGGTTACTGGGGGATACGCGTCCGATGAACTCATCTTT. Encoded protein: CALGERLVPRVTGGYASDELIF.

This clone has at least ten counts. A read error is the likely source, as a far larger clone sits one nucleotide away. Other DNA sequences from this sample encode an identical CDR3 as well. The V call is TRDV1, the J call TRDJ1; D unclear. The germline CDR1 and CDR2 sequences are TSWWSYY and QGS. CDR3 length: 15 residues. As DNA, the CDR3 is TGTGCTCTTGGGGAAATAGCGAGGCCCACCGATAAGCTCATCTTT. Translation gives CALGEIARPTDKLIF.

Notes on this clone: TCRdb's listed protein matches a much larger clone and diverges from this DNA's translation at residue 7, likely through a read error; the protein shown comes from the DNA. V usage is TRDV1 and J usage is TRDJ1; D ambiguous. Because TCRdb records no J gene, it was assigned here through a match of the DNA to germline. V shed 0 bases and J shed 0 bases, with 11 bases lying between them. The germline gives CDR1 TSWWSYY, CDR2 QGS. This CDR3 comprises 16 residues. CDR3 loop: CALGELSPPYTDKLIF. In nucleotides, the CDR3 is TGTGCTCTTGGGGAACTGTCCCCACCGTACACCGATAAACTCATCTTT.

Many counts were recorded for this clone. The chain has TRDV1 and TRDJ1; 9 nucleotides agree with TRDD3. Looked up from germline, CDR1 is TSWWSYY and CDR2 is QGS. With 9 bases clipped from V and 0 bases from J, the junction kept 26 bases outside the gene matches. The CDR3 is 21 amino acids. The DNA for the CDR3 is TGTGCTCTCCGCCGTCTAATCCGGGGGATACAGGGAGGCCAGTACACCGATAAACTCATCTTT. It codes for CALRRLIRGIQGGQYTDKLIF.

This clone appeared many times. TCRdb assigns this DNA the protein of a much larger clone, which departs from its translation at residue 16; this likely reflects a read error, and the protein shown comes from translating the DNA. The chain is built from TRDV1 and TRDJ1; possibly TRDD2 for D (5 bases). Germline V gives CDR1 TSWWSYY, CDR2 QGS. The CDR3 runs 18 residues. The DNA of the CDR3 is TGTGCTCTTGGGGACCCTAGACCTACACCCCTGGTGACCGGTAAACCCATCTTT. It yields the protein CALGDPRPTPLVTGKPIF.

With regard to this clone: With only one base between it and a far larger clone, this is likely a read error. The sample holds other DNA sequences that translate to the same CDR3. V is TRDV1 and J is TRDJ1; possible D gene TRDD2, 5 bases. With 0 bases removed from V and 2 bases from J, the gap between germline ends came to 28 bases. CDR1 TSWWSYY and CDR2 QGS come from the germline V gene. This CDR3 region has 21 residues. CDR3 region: CALGELLFAYVVPQYTDKLIF. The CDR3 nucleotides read TGTGCTCTTGGGGAACTACTATTCGCCTACGTTGTTCCGCAGTATACCGATAAACTCATCTTT.

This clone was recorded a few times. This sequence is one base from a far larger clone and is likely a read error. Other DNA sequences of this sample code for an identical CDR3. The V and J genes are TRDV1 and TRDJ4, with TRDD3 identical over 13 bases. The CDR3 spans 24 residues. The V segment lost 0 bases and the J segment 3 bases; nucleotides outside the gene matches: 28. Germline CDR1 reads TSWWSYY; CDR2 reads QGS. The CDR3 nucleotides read TGTGCTCTTGGGGAACTGATACCCCACCTTCCGCCCTGGGCGCACTGGGGGATACGAGGACCCCTGATCTTT. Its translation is CALGELIPHLPPWAHWGIRGPLIF.

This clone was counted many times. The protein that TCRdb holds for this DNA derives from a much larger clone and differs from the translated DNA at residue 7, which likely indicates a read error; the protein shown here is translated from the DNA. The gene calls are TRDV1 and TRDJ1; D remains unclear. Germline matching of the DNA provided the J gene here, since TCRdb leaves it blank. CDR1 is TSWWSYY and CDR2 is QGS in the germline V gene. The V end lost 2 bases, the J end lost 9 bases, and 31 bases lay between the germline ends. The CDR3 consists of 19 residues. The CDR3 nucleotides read TGTGCTCTTGGGGAATTCCCTAAAAGATTCCGTACCGGGTTTAAGGAACTCATCTTT. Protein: CALGEFPKRFRTGFKELIF.